The 17 T cell receptor beta chains below all came from one sample that was sequenced in a study of CD8 T cells in Susac syndrome. Random hexamers served to reverse transcribe roughly 0.5 to 1 ug RNA. One entry per CDR3 protein, called by TCRdb with MiXCR from the immunoSEQ multiplex PCR reads. Of around 200,000 distinct CDR3 sequences listed, around 94% were seen once; the top ten hold more than 0.08%. The sample consisted of CD4+ T cells from PBMCs. The origin of the receptors is a human donor with Susac syndrome.

The chain couples TRBV12-3 or TRBV12-4 to TRBJ2-1; the D is unclear. The CDR3 has 13 residues. Trimming stripped 6 bases from V and 12 bases from J, with 18 bases between. This chain's CDR3 is CASSLPAGLGQFF. The CDR3 nucleotides read TGTGCCAGCAGCCTACCGGCTGGGCTAGGGCAGTTCTTC.

The chain joins TRBV24-1 to TRBJ2-1; either TRBD1 or TRBD2 may supply D (5 bases each). V was trimmed by 3 bases and J by 9 bases, leaving 17 bases between them. Germline values: CDR1 KGHDR, CDR2 SFDVKD. This CDR3 region has 15 residues. In DNA, the CDR3 is TGTGCCACCAGTGATCCCAAGGGGCTAGCCGGTGAGCAGTTCTTC. This codes for CATSDPKGLAGEQFF.

The V gene is TRBV7-2, the J gene TRBJ1-2, with D maybe TRBD1 (5 bases). Trimming took 4 bases from V and 7 from J, leaving 10 bases between them. Germline CDR1 reads SGHTA; CDR2 reads FQGNSA. CDR3 size: 12 residues. The CDR3 nucleotides are TGTGCCAGCAGCTCCAGTGGGGGTGGCTACACCTTC. Residues: CASSSSGGGYTF.

This CDR3 is CASSQGGSLPDTQYF. The DNA for the CDR3 is TGTGCCAGCAGCCAAGGTGGGAGTCTCCCAGATACGCAGTATTTT. The gene calls are TRBV3-1 and TRBJ2-3; D might be TRBD2 (5 bases). The CDR3 is 15 amino acids. Trimming removed 1 base from V and 4 bases from J, with 12 bases in between. Germline CDR1 reads LGHDT; CDR2 reads YNNKEL (reference sequence).

V is TRBV15 and J is TRBJ2-5; D is tentatively TRBD1 or TRBD2 (5 bases each). Germline CDR1 reads LNHNV; CDR2 reads YYDKDF (reference sequence). The V gene lost 0 bases and the J gene lost 5 bases, with 13 bases spanning the gap. The CDR3 has 15 amino acids. The CDR3 DNA reads as TGTGCCACCAGCAGAGATGGGGGTAGCCAGGAGACCCAGTACTTC. This translates into CATSRDGGSQETQYF.

The chain uses TRBV20-1 and TRBJ2-3, with a possible D match to TRBD2 (5 bases). The germline V gene has CDR1 DFQATT and CDR2 SNEGSKA (reference sequence). The CDR3 runs 14 residues. V lost 8 bases and J 0 bases, leaving 15 bases between the germline ends. The CDR3 protein is CSTTLASSTDTQYF. In nucleotides, the CDR3 is TGCAGTACGACCTTAGCGTCTAGCACAGATACGCAGTATTTT.

The V and J genes are TRBV7-9 and TRBJ2-1; D may be TRBD2 (6 bases). The CDR3 extends over 13 amino acids. Germline V gene lookup returns CDR1 SEHNR and CDR2 FQNEAQ (reference sequence). The CDR3 loop is CATVREKPNEQFF. CDR3 bases: TGTGCGACCGTCCGGGAGAAGCCCAATGAGCAGTTCTTC.

This chain connects TRBV9 to TRBJ2-3, with a weak D call TRBD2 (7 bases). Germline loops: CDR1 SGDLS, CDR2 YYNGEE. There are 14 residues in the CDR3. The CDR3 nucleotides are TGTGCTCAGAGGTGGGGGGGCAGCACAGATACGCAGTATTTT. It is translated as CAQRWGGSTDTQYF.

The chain uses TRBV5-6 and TRBJ2-3; D gene unclear. V was trimmed by 5 bases and J by 2 bases, leaving 15 bases between them. The CDR3 consists of 15 residues. Germline V gives CDR1 SGHDT, CDR2 YYEEEE. CDR3 protein: CASSRTSSVTDTQYF. The CDR3 DNA is TGTGCCAGCAGTCGTACCTCCTCAGTCACAGATACGCAGTATTTT.

The rearrangement links TRBV20-1 to TRBJ2-7, with 10 bases fitting TRBD2. Germline V CDR1 and CDR2: DFQATT, SNEGSKA (reference sequence). The CDR3 runs 15 residues. V lost 4 bases and J lost 4; bases outside the gene matches: 10. The CDR3 DNA sequence: TGCAGTGCTAAGGTTGGAGCGGGGGGGCTTTACGAGCAGTACTTC. It translates to CSAKVGAGGLYEQYF.

The CDR3 region has the DNA TGTGCCAGCAGCCCCACGTGGGCAAGGGATACTAACTATGGCTACACCTTC. Translating gives CASSPTWARDTNYGYTF. The gene calls are TRBV7-9 and TRBJ1-2; D remains unclear. The CDR3 length is 17 residues. V was shortened by 5 bases and J by 0 bases, with 19 bases between the two germline ends. Germline-derived CDR1 and CDR2 are SEHNR and FQNEAQ (reference sequence).

The chain has TRBV6-5 and TRBJ1-5; D remains unclear. CDR3 length: 15 residues. CDR1 MNHEY and CDR2 SVGAGI come from the germline V gene. Trimming stripped 5 bases from V and 0 bases from J, with 11 bases between. The DNA of the CDR3 is TGTGCCAGCAGTCTCCTGGGTAATAGCAATCAGCCCCAGCATTTT. Its protein product is CASSLLGNSNQPQHF.

The chain is built from TRBV5-6 and TRBJ2-7, with 7 bases lining up with TRBD1. Germline-derived CDR1 and CDR2 are SGHDT and YYEEEE. The CDR3 runs to 13 residues. The V gene end was trimmed by 5 bases and the J gene end by 3 bases; junction bases not matched to a gene: 5. CDR3 in DNA: TGTGCCAGCAGGGACAGGAATGACTACGAGCAGTACTTC. This sequence encodes CASRDRNDYEQYF.

The genes are TRBV18 and TRBJ2-5; weak D call: TRBD1 (6 bases). Germline V lookup: CDR1 KGHSH, CDR2 LQKENI. The CDR3 sequence is 17 residues long. V shed 0 bases and J shed 2 bases, with 16 bases lying between them. The CDR3, as DNA: TGTGCCAGCTCACCACCCCGGGCCAGGGGACCTCAAGAGACCCAGTACTTC. Residues: CASSPPRARGPQETQYF.

This sequence joins TRBV30 and TRBJ1-1; D is ambiguous. V was trimmed by 4 bases and J by 6 bases, leaving 6 bases between them. The CDR3 sequence is 10 residues long. CDR1 is GTSNPN and CDR2 is SVGIG in the germline V gene (reference sequence). As DNA, the CDR3 is TGTGCCTGGAAGGATTCTGAAGCTTTCTTT. Protein product: CAWKDSEAFF.

The chain recombines TRBV28 with TRBJ2-1; the match to TRBD1 covers 9 bases. The CDR3 totals 15 residues. Per the germline V gene, CDR1 is MDHEN and CDR2 is SYDVKM. Trimming took 5 bases from V and 7 from J; bases not matched to a gene: 9. Here the CDR3 DNA reads TGTGCCAGCAGTACAGGGGGCGCGATACGGAATGAGCAGTTCTTC. Its protein is CASSTGGAIRNEQFF.

The V and J genes are TRBV6-2 or TRBV6-3 and TRBJ2-1; D may be TRBD2 (5 bases). Germline V gene data show CDR1 as MNHEY and CDR2 as SVGEGT. The CDR3 length is 18 residues. V lost 0 bases, J lost 0 bases, and 15 bases lay in between. In DNA form, the CDR3 reads TGTGCCAGCAGTTACTCGAAAGAGCGGTTAAGCTCCTACAATGAGCAGTTCTTC. Encoded protein: CASSYSKERLSSYNEQFF.